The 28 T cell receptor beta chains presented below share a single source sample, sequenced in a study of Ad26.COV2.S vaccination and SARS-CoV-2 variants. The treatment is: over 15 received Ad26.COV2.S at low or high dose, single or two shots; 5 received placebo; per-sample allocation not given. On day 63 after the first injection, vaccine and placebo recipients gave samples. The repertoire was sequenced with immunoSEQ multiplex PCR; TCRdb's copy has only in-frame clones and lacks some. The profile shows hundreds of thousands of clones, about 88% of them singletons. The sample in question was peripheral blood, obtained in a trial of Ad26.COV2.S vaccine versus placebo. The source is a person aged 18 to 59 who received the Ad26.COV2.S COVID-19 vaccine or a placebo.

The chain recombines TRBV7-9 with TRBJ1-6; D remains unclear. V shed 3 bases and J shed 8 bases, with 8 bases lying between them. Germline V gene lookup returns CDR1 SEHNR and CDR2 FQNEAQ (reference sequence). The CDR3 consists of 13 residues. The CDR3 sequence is CASSFREYSPLHF. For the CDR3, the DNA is TGTGCCAGCAGCTTTCGGGAATATTCACCCCTCCACTTT.

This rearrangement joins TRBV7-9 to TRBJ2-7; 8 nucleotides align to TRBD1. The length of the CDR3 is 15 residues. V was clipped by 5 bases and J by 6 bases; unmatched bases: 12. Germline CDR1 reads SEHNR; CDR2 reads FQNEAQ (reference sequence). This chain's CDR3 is CASSQTGTGRSEQYF. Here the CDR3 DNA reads TGTGCCAGCAGCCAAACCGGGACAGGAAGGTCCGAGCAGTACTTC.

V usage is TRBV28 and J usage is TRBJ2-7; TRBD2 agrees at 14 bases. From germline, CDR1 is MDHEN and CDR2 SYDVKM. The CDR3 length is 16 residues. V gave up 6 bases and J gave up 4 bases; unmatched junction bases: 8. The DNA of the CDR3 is TGTGCCAGCAGACCCCCCGGGACTAGCGGGGGTTACGAGCAGTACTTC. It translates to CASRPPGTSGGYEQYF.

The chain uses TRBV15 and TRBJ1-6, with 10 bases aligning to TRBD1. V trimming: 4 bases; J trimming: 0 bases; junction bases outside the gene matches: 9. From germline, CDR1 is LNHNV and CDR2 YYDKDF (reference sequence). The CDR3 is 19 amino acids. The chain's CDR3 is CATSIRQGARSSYNSPLHF. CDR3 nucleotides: TGTGCCACCAGCATTCGACAGGGGGCGAGGAGCTCCTATAATTCACCCCTCCACTTT.

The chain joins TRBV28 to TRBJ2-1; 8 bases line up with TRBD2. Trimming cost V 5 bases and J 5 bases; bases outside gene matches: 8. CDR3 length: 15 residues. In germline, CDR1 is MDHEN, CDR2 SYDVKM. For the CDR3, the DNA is TGTGCCAGCAGTGCCGCTAGCGGGTGGAACAATGAGCAGTTCTTC. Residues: CASSAASGWNNEQFF.

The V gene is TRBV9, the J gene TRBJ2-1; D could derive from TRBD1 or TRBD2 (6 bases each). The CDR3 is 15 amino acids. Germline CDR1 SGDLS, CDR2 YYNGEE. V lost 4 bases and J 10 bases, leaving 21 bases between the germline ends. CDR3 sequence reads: CASSSSWGAVEEQFF. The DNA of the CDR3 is TGTGCCAGCAGCTCCTCATGGGGGGCGGTCGAAGAGCAGTTCTTC.

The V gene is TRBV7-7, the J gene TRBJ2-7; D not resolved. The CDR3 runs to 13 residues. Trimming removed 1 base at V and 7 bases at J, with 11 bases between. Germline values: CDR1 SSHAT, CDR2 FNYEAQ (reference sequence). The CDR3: CASSLERAGEQYF. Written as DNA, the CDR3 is TGTGCCAGCAGCTTAGAAAGAGCCGGGGAGCAGTACTTC.

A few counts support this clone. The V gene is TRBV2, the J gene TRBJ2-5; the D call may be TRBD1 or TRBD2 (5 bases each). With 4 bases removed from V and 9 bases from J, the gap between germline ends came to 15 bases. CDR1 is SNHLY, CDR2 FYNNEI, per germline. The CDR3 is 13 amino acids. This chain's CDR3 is CASSVEQRGAQYF. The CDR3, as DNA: TGTGCCAGCAGTGTCGAGCAGAGAGGGGCCCAGTACTTC.

This chain's CDR3 is CASSWAGGTEAFF. As DNA, the CDR3 is TGTGCCAGCAGTTGGGCAGGGGGCACTGAAGCTTTCTTT. The J gene is TRBJ1-1, the V gene TRBV12-3 or TRBV12-4, with 7 bases identical to TRBD1. The CDR3 is made up of 13 amino acids. V was clipped by 4 bases and J by 4 bases; unmatched bases: 3.

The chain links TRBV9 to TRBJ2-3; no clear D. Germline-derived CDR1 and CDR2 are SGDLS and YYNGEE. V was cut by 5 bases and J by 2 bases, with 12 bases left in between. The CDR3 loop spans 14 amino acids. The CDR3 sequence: CASREKTDTDTQYF. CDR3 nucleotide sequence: TGTGCCAGCAGAGAAAAGACGGACACAGATACGCAGTATTTT.

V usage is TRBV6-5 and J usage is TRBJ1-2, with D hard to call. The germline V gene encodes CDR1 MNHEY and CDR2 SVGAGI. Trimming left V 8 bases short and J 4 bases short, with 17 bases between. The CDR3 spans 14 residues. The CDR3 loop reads CASLLMIEGYGYTF. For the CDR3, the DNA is TGTGCCAGCCTCCTTATGATCGAGGGCTATGGCTACACCTTC.

The DNA for the CDR3 is TGTGCCAGCTCACCGAAGCGAGAACAGGGGGCGTCACCCCCTGGGGCCAACGTCCTGACTTTC. Protein: CASSPKREQGASPPGANVLTF. The genes are TRBV18 and TRBJ2-6, with 9 bases matching TRBD1. Looked up from germline, CDR1 is KGHSH and CDR2 is LQKENI. CDR3 length: 21 amino acids. With 3 bases clipped from V and 2 bases from J, the junction kept 17 bases outside the gene matches.

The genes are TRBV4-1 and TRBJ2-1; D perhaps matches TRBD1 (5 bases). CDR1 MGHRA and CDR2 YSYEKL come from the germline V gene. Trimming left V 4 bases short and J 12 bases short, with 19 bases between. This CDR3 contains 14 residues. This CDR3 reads CASSPPLQASAQFF. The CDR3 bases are TGCGCCAGCAGCCCTCCATTACAGGCATCGGCGCAGTTCTTC.

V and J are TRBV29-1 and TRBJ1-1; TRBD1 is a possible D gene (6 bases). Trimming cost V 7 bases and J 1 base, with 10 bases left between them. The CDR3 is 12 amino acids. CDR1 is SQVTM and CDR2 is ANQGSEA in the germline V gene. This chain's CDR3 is CSGQQGNTEAFF. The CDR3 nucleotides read TGCAGCGGACAACAGGGGAACACTGAAGCTTTCTTT.

The CDR3 here is CASSPRDRGLGYGYTF. DNA of the CDR3: TGTGCCAGCAGTCCCCGGGACAGGGGCCTTGGGTATGGCTACACCTTC. This chain connects TRBV28 to TRBJ1-2; the match to TRBD1 covers 10 bases. Germline-derived CDR1 and CDR2 are MDHEN and SYDVKM. The trim removed 5 bases at V and 5 bases at J, leaving 11 bases unmatched. CDR3 length: 16 amino acids.

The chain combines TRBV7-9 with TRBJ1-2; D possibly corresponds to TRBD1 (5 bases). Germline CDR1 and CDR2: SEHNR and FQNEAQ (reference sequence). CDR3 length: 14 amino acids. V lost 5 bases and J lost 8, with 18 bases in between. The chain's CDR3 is CASSLPGGAGGYTF. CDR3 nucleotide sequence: TGTGCCAGCAGCCTGCCAGGAGGGGCGGGCGGCTACACCTTC.

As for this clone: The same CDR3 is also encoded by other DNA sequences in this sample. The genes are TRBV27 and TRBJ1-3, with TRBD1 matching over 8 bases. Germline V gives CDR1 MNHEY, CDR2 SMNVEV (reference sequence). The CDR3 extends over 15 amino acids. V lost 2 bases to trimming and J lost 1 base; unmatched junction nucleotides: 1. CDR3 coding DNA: TGTGCCAGCAGTTTACAGGGGGCATCTGGAAACACCATATATTTT. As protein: CASSLQGASGNTIYF.

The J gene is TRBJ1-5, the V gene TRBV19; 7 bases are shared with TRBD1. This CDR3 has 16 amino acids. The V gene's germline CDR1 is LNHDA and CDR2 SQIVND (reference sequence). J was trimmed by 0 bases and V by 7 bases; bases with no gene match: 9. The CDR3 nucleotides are TGTGCCAGTAACTGGGACAGCCGATATAGCAATCAGCCCCAGCATTTT. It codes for CASNWDSRYSNQPQHF.

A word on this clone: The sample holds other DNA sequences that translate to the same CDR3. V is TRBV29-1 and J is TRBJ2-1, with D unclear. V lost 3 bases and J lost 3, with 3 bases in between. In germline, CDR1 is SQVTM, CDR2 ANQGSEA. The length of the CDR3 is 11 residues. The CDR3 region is CSVEIYNEQFF. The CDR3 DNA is TGCAGCGTTGAGATCTACAATGAGCAGTTCTTC.

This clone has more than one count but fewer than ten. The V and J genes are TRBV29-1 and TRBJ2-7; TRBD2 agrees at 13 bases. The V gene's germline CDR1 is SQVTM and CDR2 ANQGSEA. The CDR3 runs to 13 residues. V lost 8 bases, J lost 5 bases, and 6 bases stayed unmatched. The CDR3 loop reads CSIQGLAGNEQYF. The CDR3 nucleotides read TGCAGCATTCAGGGACTAGCGGGAAACGAGCAGTACTTC.

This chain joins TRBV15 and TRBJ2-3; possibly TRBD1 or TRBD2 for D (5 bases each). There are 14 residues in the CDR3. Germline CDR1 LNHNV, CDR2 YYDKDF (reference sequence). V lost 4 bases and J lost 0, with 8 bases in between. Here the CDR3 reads CATSTGLSTDTQYF. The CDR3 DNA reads TGTGCCACCAGCACGGGGCTTAGCACAGATACGCAGTATTTT.

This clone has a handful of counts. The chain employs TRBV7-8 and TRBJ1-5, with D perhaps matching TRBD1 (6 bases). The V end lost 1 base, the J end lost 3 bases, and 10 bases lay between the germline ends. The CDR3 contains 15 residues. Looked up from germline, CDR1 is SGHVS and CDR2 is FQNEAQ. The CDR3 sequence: CASSLVQGHNQPQHF. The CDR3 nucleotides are TGTGCCAGCAGCTTAGTACAGGGTCACAATCAGCCCCAGCATTTT.

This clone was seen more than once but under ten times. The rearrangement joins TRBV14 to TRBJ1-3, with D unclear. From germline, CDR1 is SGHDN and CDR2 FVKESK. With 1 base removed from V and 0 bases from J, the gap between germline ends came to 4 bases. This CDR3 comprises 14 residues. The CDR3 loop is CASSQGYSGNTIYF. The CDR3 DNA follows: TGTGCCAGCAGCCAAGGGTACTCTGGAAACACCATATATTTT.

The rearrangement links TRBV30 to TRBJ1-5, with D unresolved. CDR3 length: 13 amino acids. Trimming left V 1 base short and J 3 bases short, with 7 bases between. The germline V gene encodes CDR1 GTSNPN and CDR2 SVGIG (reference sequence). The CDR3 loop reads CAWSEQPNQPQHF. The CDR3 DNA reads TGTGCCTGGAGTGAACAGCCCAATCAGCCCCAGCATTTT. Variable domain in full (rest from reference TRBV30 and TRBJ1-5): SQTIHQWPATLVQPVGSPLSLECTVEGTSNPNLYWYRQAAGRGLQLLFYSVGIGQISSEVPQNLSASRPQDRQFILSSKKLLLSDSGFYLCAWSEQPNQPQHFGDGTRLSIL.

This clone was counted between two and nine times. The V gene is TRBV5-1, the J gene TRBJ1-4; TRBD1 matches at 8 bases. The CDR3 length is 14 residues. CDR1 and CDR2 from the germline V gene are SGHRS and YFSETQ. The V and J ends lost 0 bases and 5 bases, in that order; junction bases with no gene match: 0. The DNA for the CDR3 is TGCGCCAGCAGCTTGGACAGGGGGAATGAAAAACTGTTTTTT. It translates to CASSLDRGNEKLFF.

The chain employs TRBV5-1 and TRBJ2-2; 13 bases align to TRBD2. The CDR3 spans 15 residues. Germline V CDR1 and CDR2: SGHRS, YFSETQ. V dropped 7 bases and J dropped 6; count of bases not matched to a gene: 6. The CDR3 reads CASVGLAGVPGELFF. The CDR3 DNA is TGCGCCAGCGTCGGACTAGCGGGAGTCCCCGGGGAGCTGTTTTTT. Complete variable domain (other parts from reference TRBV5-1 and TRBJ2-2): KAGVTQTPRYLIKTRGQQVTLSCSPISGHRSVSWYQQTPGQGLQFLFEYFSETQRNKGNFPGRFSGRQFSNSRSEMNVSTLELGDSALYLCASVGLAGVPGELFFGEGSRLTVL.

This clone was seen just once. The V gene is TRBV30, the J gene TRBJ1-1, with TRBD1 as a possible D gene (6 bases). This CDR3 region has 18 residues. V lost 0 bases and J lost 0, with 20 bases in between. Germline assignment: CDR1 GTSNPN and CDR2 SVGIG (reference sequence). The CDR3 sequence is CAWSVRVGGGGMNTEAFF. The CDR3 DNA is TGTGCCTGGAGTGTACGTGTTGGAGGGGGGGGAATGAACACTGAAGCTTTCTTT.

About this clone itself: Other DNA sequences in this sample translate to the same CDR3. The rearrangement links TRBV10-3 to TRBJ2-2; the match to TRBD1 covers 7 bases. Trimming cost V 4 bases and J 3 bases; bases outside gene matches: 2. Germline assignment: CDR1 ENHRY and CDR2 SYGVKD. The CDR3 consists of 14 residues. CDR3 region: CAISGQGDTGELFF. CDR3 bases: TGTGCCATCAGTGGACAGGGCGACACCGGGGAGCTGTTTTTT.